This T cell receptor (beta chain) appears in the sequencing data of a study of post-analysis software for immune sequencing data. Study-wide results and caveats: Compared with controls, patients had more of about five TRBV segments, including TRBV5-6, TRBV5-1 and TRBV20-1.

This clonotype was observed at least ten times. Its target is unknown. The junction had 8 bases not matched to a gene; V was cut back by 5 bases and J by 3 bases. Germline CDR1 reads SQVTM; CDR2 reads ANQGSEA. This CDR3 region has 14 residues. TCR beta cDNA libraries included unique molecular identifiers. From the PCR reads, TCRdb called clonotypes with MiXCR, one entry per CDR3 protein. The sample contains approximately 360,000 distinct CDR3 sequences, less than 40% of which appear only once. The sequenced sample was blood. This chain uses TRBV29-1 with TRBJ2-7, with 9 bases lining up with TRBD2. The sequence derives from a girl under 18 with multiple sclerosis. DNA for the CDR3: TGCAGCGTTTCAGGTAGCGGGGGTAACTACGAGCAGTACTTC. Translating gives CSVSGSGGNYEQYF.